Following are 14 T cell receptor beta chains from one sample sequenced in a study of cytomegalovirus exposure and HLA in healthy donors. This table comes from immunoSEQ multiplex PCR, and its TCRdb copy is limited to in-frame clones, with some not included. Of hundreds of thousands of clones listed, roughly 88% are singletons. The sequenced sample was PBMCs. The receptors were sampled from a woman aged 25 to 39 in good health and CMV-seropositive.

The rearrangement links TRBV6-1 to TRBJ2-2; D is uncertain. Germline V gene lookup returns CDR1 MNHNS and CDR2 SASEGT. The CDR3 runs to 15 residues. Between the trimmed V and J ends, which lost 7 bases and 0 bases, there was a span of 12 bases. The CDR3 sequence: CASKNARTNTGELFF. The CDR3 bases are TGTGCCAGCAAGAACGCCAGAACGAACACCGGGGAGCTGTTTTTT.

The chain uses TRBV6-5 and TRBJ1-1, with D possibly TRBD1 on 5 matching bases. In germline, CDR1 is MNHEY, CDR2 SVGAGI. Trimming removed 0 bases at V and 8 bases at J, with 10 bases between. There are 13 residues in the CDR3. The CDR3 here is CASSYSGGGEAFF. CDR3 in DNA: TGTGCCAGCAGTTACTCTGGGGGAGGCGAAGCTTTCTTT.

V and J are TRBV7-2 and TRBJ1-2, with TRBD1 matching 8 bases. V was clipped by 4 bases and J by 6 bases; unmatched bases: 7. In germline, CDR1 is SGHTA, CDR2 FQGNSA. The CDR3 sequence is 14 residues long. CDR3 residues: CASSSRQGLDGYTF. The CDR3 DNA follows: TGTGCCAGCAGCTCTCGACAGGGGCTCGATGGCTACACCTTC.

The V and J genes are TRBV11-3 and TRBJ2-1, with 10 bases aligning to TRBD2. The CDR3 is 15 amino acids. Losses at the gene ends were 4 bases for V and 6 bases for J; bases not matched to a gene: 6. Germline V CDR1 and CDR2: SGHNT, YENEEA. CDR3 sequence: CASSSLAGAPNEQFF. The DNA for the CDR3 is TGTGCCAGCAGCTCCCTAGCGGGGGCTCCCAATGAGCAGTTCTTC.

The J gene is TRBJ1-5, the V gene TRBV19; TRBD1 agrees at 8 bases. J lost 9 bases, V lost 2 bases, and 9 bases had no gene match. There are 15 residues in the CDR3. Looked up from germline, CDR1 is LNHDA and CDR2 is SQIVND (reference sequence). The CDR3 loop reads CASSISGQAPLPQHF. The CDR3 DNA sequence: TGTGCCAGTAGTATATCGGGACAGGCGCCTCTGCCCCAGCATTTT.

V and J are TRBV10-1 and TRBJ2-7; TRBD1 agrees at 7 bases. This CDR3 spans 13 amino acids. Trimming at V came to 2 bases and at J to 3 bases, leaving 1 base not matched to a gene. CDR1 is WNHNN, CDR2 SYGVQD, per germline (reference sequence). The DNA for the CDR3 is TGCGCCAGCAGTGAGGGACAGGACTACGAGCAGTACTTC. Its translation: CASSEGQDYEQYF.

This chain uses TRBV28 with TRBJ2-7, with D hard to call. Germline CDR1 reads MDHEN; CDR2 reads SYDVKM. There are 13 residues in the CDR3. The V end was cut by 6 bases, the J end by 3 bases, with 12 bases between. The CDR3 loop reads CASSGSSRYEQYF. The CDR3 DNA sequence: TGTGCCAGCAGCGGCAGTAGCCGCTACGAGCAGTACTTC. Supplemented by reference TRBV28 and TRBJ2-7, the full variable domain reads DVKVTQSSRYLVKRTGEKVFLECVQDMDHENMFWYRQDPGLGLRLIYFSYDVKMKEKGDIPEGYSVSREKKERFSLILESASTNQTSMYLCASSGSSRYEQYFGPGTRLTVT.

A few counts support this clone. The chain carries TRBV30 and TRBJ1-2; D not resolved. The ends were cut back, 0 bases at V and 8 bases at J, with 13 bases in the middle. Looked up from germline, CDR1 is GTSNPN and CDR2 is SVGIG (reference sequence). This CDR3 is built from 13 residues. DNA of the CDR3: TGTGCCTGGAGTGTACATAGCTTCGGGGGCTACACCTTC. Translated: CAWSVHSFGGYTF.

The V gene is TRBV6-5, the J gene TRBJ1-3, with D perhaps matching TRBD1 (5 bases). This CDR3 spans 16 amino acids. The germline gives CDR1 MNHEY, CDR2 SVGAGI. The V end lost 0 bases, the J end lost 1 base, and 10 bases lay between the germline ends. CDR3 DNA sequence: TGTGCCAGCAGTTACTCGATGGCAGGGTCTGGAAACACCATATATTTT. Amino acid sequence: CASSYSMAGSGNTIYF.

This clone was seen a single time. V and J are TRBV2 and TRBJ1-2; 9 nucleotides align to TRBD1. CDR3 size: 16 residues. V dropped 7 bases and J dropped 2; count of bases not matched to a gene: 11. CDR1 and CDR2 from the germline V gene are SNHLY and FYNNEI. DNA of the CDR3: TGTGCCAGCAAGCGTGGGGACAGGGTATCGAACTATGGCTACACCTTC. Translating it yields CASKRGDRVSNYGYTF.

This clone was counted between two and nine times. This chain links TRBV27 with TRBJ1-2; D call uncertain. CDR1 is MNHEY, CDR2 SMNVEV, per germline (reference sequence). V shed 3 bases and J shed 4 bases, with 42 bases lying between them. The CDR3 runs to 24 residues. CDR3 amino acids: CASSFWPRNLPGSPSKPSFYGYTF. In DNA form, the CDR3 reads TGTGCCAGCAGTTTTTGGCCCCGTAATTTGCCAGGTTCTCCTTCTAAACCCTCCTTCTATGGCTACACCTTC.

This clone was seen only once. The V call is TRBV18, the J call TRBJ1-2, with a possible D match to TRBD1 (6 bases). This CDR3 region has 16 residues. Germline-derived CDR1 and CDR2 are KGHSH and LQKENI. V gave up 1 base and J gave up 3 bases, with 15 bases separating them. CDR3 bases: TGTGCCAGCTCACCACGTGACAGGCCGACCTACTATGGCTACACCTTC. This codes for CASSPRDRPTYYGYTF.

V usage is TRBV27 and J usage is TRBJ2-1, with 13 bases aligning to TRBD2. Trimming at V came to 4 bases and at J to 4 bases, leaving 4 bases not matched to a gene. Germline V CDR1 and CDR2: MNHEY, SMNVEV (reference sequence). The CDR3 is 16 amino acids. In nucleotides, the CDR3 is TGTGCCAGCAGTTCAGGGACTAGCGGGACATACAATGAGCAGTTCTTC. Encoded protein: CASSSGTSGTYNEQFF.

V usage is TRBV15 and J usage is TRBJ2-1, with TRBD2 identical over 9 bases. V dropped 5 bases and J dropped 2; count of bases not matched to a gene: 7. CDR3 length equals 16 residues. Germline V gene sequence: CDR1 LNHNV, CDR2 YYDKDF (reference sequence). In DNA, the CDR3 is TGTGCCACCAGCGCTATAGCGGGAGCCACCTACAATGAGCAGTTCTTC. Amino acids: CATSAIAGATYNEQFF.